These 12 T cell receptor beta chains were sequenced from one sample in a study of shared clonotypes between healthy human individuals. Clones were read by immunoSEQ multiplex PCR, and TCRdb kept only the in-frame ones, dropping some. The data contain a few million clones, roughly 92% of them singletons. The specimen sequenced was naive CD4+ T cells sorted from blood. Subset noted: CD45RA+ positively selected. The receptors here all came from a man between 18 and 35 years old in good health.

The J gene is TRBJ2-2, the V gene TRBV4-2; no firm D call. The germline gives CDR1 LGHNA, CDR2 YNFKEQ. The CDR3 is made up of 14 amino acids. Trimming pared 0 bases from V and 7 bases from J, leaving 9 bases between. The CDR3 DNA reads as TGTGCCAGCAGCCAAGATCAAAATGGCGGGGAGCTGTTTTTT. The encoded protein is CASSQDQNGGELFF.

On this clone: Other DNA sequences in the same sample also yield this CDR3. The gene calls are TRBV30 and TRBJ1-3; TRBD1 aligns across 7 bases. The germline CDR1 and CDR2 sequences are GTSNPN and SVGIG (reference sequence). The CDR3 contains 13 residues. The V segment lost 3 bases and the J segment 4 bases; nucleotides outside the gene matches: 3. The CDR3 region has the DNA TGTGCCTGGAGGGGGACAGCCGGAAACACCATATATTTT. As protein: CAWRGTAGNTIYF.

This sequence joins TRBV30 and TRBJ1-6; TRBD1 aligns across 9 bases. The CDR3 is 16 residues long. With V trimmed by 2 bases and J by 6 bases, 8 bases remained unmatched. The germline gives CDR1 GTSNPN, CDR2 SVGIG (reference sequence). The CDR3 sequence: CAWSTTGTGSNSPLHF. The CDR3 DNA reads TGTGCCTGGAGTACTACCGGGACAGGGAGTAATTCACCCCTCCACTTT.

The chain couples TRBV18 to TRBJ1-1, with D maybe TRBD1 (6 bases). Per germline, CDR1 KGHSH and CDR2 LQKENI. V was clipped by 5 bases and J by 4 bases, with 11 bases between them. The CDR3 extends over 13 amino acids. Here the CDR3 reads CASSGGEGTEAFF. Written as DNA, the CDR3 is TGTGCCAGCTCAGGGGGCGAGGGCACTGAAGCTTTCTTT. Looking up the rest from reference TRBV18 and TRBJ1-1 gives the full variable domain: NAGVMQNPRHLVRRRGQEARLRCSPMKGHSHVYWYRQLPEEGLKFMVYLQKENIIDESGMPKERFSAEFPKEGPSILRIQQVVRGDSAAYFCASSGGEGTEAFFGQGTRLTVV.

The chain couples TRBV5-1 to TRBJ2-3; D is possibly TRBD1 or TRBD2 (5 bases each). Germline loops: CDR1 SGHRS, CDR2 YFSETQ. This CDR3 has 13 amino acids. Trimming removed 7 bases from V and 2 bases from J, with 11 bases in between. In DNA form, the CDR3 reads TGCGCCAGCGGGACGGTCAACACAGATACGCAGTATTTT. It specifies CASGTVNTDTQYF.

In the case of this clone: Other nucleotide sequences in the sample specify the same CDR3. The chain employs TRBV5-1 and TRBJ2-1; possible D gene TRBD2, 5 bases. This CDR3 region has 16 residues. V lost 0 bases and J lost 0, with 10 bases in between. The germline gives CDR1 SGHRS, CDR2 YFSETQ. CDR3 residues: CASSLGPGSSYNEQFF. The CDR3 nucleotides read TGCGCCAGCAGCTTGGGACCGGGAAGCTCCTACAATGAGCAGTTCTTC.

For this clone: This same CDR3 is encoded by further DNA sequences in the sample. J is TRBJ1-5 and V is TRBV10-3, with unresolved D. The CDR3 extends over 13 amino acids. Per germline, CDR1 ENHRY and CDR2 SYGVKD. Trimming left V 0 bases short and J 5 bases short, with 5 bases between. For the CDR3, the DNA is TGTGCCATCAGTGAGTCCCCGGATCAGCCCCAGCATTTT. This codes for CAISESPDQPQHF.

This chain uses TRBV19 with TRBJ1-6, with D perhaps TRBD1 (5 bases). V lost 5 bases and J 1 base, leaving 18 bases between the germline ends. This CDR3 contains 18 residues. The germline CDR1 and CDR2 sequences are LNHDA and SQIVND (reference sequence). The CDR3 nucleotides read TGTGCCAGTAGTCCTCCGGGACGCATTGGTTCCTATAATTCACCCCTCCACTTT. Its protein product is CASSPPGRIGSYNSPLHF.

This clone was counted a single time. V is TRBV30 and J is TRBJ2-2; unclear D gene. The CDR3 loop spans 15 amino acids. Per germline, CDR1 GTSNPN and CDR2 SVGIG (reference sequence). The germline V and J ends were trimmed by 3 bases and 3 bases, with 14 bases remaining between them. In nucleotides, the CDR3 is TGTGCCTGGAGCCCGTATACTACCCACACCGGGGAGCTGTTTTTT. Residues: CAWSPYTTHTGELFF.

This chain links TRBV6-6 with TRBJ2-7, with 9 bases that match TRBD1. This CDR3 contains 14 residues. Germline CDR1 MNHNY, CDR2 SVGAGI (reference sequence). The junction had 11 bases not matched to a gene; V was cut back by 9 bases and J by 5 bases. The CDR3 protein is CASLEGTGPHEQYF. Here the CDR3 DNA reads TGTGCCAGTCTGGAGGGGACAGGGCCCCACGAGCAGTACTTC.

Details on this clone: Additional DNA sequences in this sample encode the identical CDR3. J is TRBJ2-5 and V is TRBV7-9, with D hard to call. V was shortened by 0 bases and J by 1 base, with 6 bases between the two germline ends. Germline V gene data show CDR1 as SEHNR and CDR2 as FQNEAQ (reference sequence). This CDR3 region has 14 residues. CDR3 in amino acids: CASSLAGSQETQYF. CDR3 DNA sequence: TGTGCCAGCAGCTTAGCTGGCAGCCAAGAGACCCAGTACTTC.

This chain connects TRBV6-5 to TRBJ2-5; maybe TRBD2 (6 bases). The CDR3 is 11 residues long. V was clipped by 4 bases and J by 9 bases, with 9 bases between them. Germline V gene data show CDR1 as MNHEY and CDR2 as SVGAGI. The DNA of the CDR3 is TGTGCCAGCAGTTTGGGGGACTCCCAGTACTTC. This codes for CASSLGDSQYF.